These 27 T cell receptor beta chains originate from one sample sequenced in a study of T cell repertoires in cytomegalovirus infection. Each CDR3 protein is one row after TCRdb ran MiXCR on the reads. The sample consists of approximately 190,000 distinct CDR3 sequences, roughly 30% of them appearing once. Sequencing used PBMCs. Receptors originate from a human donor in good health (CMV status not recorded). Some clones in this sample may be carry-over from other donors' samples.

This sequence joins TRBV19 and TRBJ2-2; 9 nucleotides line up with TRBD1. This CDR3 region has 17 residues. CDR1 and CDR2 (germline): LNHDA, SQIVND (reference sequence). Trimming removed 5 bases from V and 1 base from J; junction bases left unmatched: 8. The chain's CDR3 is CASSFRPGQGNTGELFF. In nucleotides, the CDR3 is TGTGCCAGTAGTTTCAGGCCGGGACAGGGGAACACCGGGGAGCTGTTTTTT.

V gene TRBV5-5 combines with J gene TRBJ1-1, with D possibly being TRBD1 (5 bases). CDR1 SGHKS and CDR2 YYEKEE come from the germline V gene (reference sequence). This CDR3 has 14 amino acids. The germline V and J ends were trimmed by 4 bases and 2 bases, with 12 bases remaining between them. For the CDR3, the DNA is TGTGCCAGCAGCGTAGGGACCTTCAACACTGAAGCTTTCTTT. This gives the protein CASSVGTFNTEAFF.

The CDR3 nucleotides read TGTGCCACCAGCAAGGACAGGTCTAGCAATCAGCCCCAGCATTTT. This sequence encodes CATSKDRSSNQPQHF. The chain has TRBV15 and TRBJ1-5; 7 bases line up with TRBD1. V gave up 4 bases and J gave up 0 bases; unmatched junction bases: 3. This CDR3 spans 15 amino acids. Germline lookup yields CDR1 LNHNV and CDR2 YYDKDF (reference sequence).

V and J are TRBV27 and TRBJ1-2; 9 bases are a match to TRBD1. The CDR3 length is 15 residues. Trimming at V came to 5 bases and at J to 4 bases, leaving 8 bases not matched to a gene. CDR1 MNHEY and CDR2 SMNVEV come from the germline V gene (reference sequence). CDR3 coding DNA: TGTGCCAGCAGTCTTACGGACAGGGGTTCCTATGGCTACACCTTC. Protein sequence: CASSLTDRGSYGYTF.

This clonotype was detected only a few times. V usage is TRBV6-5 and J usage is TRBJ2-7; TRBD1 might be the D (6 bases). There are 14 residues in the CDR3. V dropped 6 bases and J dropped 1 base, with 13 bases sitting between them. CDR1 is MNHEY and CDR2 is SVGAGI in the germline V gene. CDR3 loop: CASRITGSSYEQYF. As DNA, the CDR3 is TGTGCCAGCAGAATAACAGGGTCATCCTACGAGCAGTACTTC.

The chain joins TRBV7-3 to TRBJ1-1; no reliable D call. CDR1 and CDR2 from the germline V gene are SGHTA and FQGTGA. The CDR3 spans 13 residues. V lost 2 bases and J 4 bases, leaving 8 bases between the germline ends. CDR3 nucleotide sequence: TGTGCCAGCAGCTTAGATGCGGGCACTGAAGCTTTCTTT. Amino acids: CASSLDAGTEAFF.

This clonotype appeared a few times. The chain couples TRBV6-2 or TRBV6-3 to TRBJ1-2; TRBD1 matches at 7 bases. Looked up from germline, CDR1 is MNHEY and CDR2 is SVGEGT. The CDR3 consists of 13 residues. J gave up 6 bases and V 5 bases, and 6 bases lay outside the gene matches. CDR3 sequence: CASSVTGTHGYTF. CDR3 coding DNA: TGTGCCAGCAGTGTGACAGGGACGCATGGCTACACCTTC.

This chain links TRBV12-3 or TRBV12-4 with TRBJ2-5; TRBD2 aligns across 7 bases. With V trimmed by 8 bases and J by 3 bases, 6 bases remained unmatched. This CDR3 region has 13 residues. The CDR3 DNA sequence: TGTGCCAGCCGGGAGGCGGTAGAAGAGACCCAGTACTTC. Amino acid sequence: CASREAVEETQYF.

At least ten counts were recorded for this clonotype. The chain links TRBV20-1 to TRBJ1-2, with no clear D. Germline assignment: CDR1 DFQATT and CDR2 SNEGSKA (reference sequence). The V and J ends lost 2 bases and 4 bases respectively, with 14 bases between them. The CDR3 loop spans 14 amino acids. The CDR3 region has the DNA TGCAGTGCTAGACTGCCCTCCCGCACCTATGGCTACACCTTC. Protein product: CSARLPSRTYGYTF.

V gene TRBV30 combines with J gene TRBJ1-1; tentative D call: TRBD1 (6 bases). This CDR3 comprises 13 residues. The germline CDR1 and CDR2 sequences are GTSNPN and SVGIG (reference sequence). The V and J ends lost 4 bases and 0 bases respectively, with 9 bases between them. The CDR3 reads CAWKGGVNTEAFF. Written as DNA, the CDR3 is TGTGCCTGGAAGGGGGGTGTGAACACTGAAGCTTTCTTT.

The J gene is TRBJ2-3, the V gene TRBV28; D is possibly TRBD2 (5 bases). Trimming took 5 bases from V and 5 from J, leaving 17 bases between them. The CDR3 consists of 15 residues. Per the germline V gene, CDR1 is MDHEN and CDR2 is SYDVKM. CDR3 region: CASSGGSRAGDTQYF. Here the CDR3 DNA reads TGTGCCAGCAGTGGCGGGTCACGGGCGGGAGATACGCAGTATTTT.

This sequence joins TRBV7-2 and TRBJ1-2; 9 nucleotides align to TRBD1. CDR1 is SGHTA, CDR2 FQGNSA, per germline. The CDR3 extends over 15 amino acids. J lost 8 bases, V lost 3 bases, and 10 bases had no gene match. The CDR3 loop reads CASSFRDRVGGGYTF. The CDR3 coding sequence is TGTGCCAGCAGCTTCCGGGACAGGGTGGGGGGAGGCTACACCTTC.

The chain is built from TRBV5-1 and TRBJ1-2; the match to TRBD1 covers 7 bases. Germline V gives CDR1 SGHRS, CDR2 YFSETQ. This CDR3 contains 13 residues. Losses at the gene ends were 1 base for V and 8 bases for J; bases not matched to a gene: 5. CDR3: CASSLSTGEGYTF. CDR3 nucleotide sequence: TGCGCCAGCAGCTTGAGTACAGGGGAAGGCTACACCTTC.

V usage is TRBV20-1 and J usage is TRBJ1-1; D might be TRBD1 (6 bases). The V gene lost 6 bases and the J gene lost 4 bases, with 21 bases spanning the gap. This CDR3 has 15 residues. The germline V gene has CDR1 DFQATT and CDR2 SNEGSKA (reference sequence). This chain's CDR3 is CSALPGVGGSTEAFF. CDR3 in DNA: TGCAGTGCCCTTCCTGGGGTAGGGGGAAGCACTGAAGCTTTCTTT.

This rearrangement joins TRBV2 to TRBJ1-2; D is possibly TRBD1 (5 bases). The CDR3 spans 12 residues. The germline V gene encodes CDR1 SNHLY and CDR2 FYNNEI. Between the trimmed V and J ends, which lost 6 bases and 8 bases, there was a span of 13 bases. The CDR3 DNA reads as TGTGCCAGCAGCACAGAGGAGGGGGGCTACACCTTC. This gives the protein CASSTEEGGYTF.

This clonotype was detected many times. The genes are TRBV29-1 and TRBJ1-2; perhaps TRBD1 as D (5 bases). The V end was cut by 3 bases, the J end by 8 bases, with 16 bases between. CDR3 length: 13 residues. Germline lookup yields CDR1 SQVTM and CDR2 ANQGSEA. CDR3 sequence reads: CSVEGPGRGGYTF. CDR3 DNA: TGCAGCGTTGAGGGTCCGGGACGCGGCGGCTACACCTTC.

This sequence joins TRBV4-3 and TRBJ2-7; 11 bases are a match to TRBD2. The CDR3 loop spans 16 amino acids. CDR1 and CDR2 (germline): LGHNA, YSLEER. V shed 0 bases and J 5 bases; nucleotides not matched to a gene: 6. The chain's CDR3 is CASSQDATSGEHEQYF. The CDR3 coding sequence is TGCGCCAGCAGCCAAGACGCGACTAGCGGGGAACACGAGCAGTACTTC.

The chain joins TRBV12-3 or TRBV12-4 to TRBJ1-4; D gene uncertain. The CDR3 has 15 amino acids. The V end was cut by 6 bases, the J end by 3 bases, with 14 bases between. CDR3 in amino acids: CASSSFGGPNEKLFF. Written as DNA, the CDR3 is TGTGCCAGCAGCAGTTTCGGAGGCCCTAATGAAAAACTGTTTTTT.

The V call is TRBV6-6, the J call TRBJ2-5, with 7 bases aligning to TRBD2. Germline values: CDR1 MNHNY, CDR2 SVGAGI (reference sequence). This CDR3 has 13 amino acids. The junction had 1 base not matched to a gene; V was cut back by 1 base and J by 5 bases. CDR3 in DNA: TGTGCCAGCAGTTACTGGGAGGGGGAGACCCAGTACTTC. It encodes CASSYWEGETQYF.

This clonotype showed up just a few times. This sequence joins TRBV7-2 and TRBJ1-1, with D unresolved. The germline V gene has CDR1 SGHTA and CDR2 FQGNSA. The CDR3 sequence is 14 residues long. V dropped 3 bases and J dropped 2 bases, with 10 bases sitting between them. The CDR3: CASSFLRGNTEAFF. The DNA of the CDR3 is TGTGCCAGCAGCTTTCTTCGAGGAAACACTGAAGCTTTCTTT.

This clonotype was seen a few times. This chain uses TRBV28 with TRBJ1-6; the match to TRBD1 covers 8 bases. CDR3 length equals 15 residues. The J segment lost 5 bases and the V segment lost 10 bases, leaving 10 bases of the junction unmatched. The germline CDR1 and CDR2 sequences are MDHEN and SYDVKM. In DNA, the CDR3 is TGTGCCATTCCAGGACAGGGAGGAAATAATTCACCCCTCCACTTT. Residues: CAIPGQGGNNSPLHF.

This chain connects TRBV7-3 to TRBJ1-2; 9 bases align to TRBD1. V lost 5 bases and J lost 7; bases outside the gene matches: 8. The germline CDR1 and CDR2 sequences are SGHTA and FQGTGA. This CDR3 has 14 residues. The CDR3 protein is CASSPAGTGSGYTF. The CDR3 DNA sequence: TGTGCCAGCAGCCCCGCCGGGACAGGGAGTGGCTACACCTTC.

This clonotype was seen only a few times. The CDR3 protein is CASSLEGPRNTEAFF. As DNA, the CDR3 is TGTGCCAGCAGCTTAGAGGGACCGAGGAACACTGAAGCTTTCTTT. V is TRBV7-2 and J is TRBJ1-1; D is perhaps TRBD1 (5 bases). Trimming removed 1 base from V and 1 base from J, with 10 bases in between. Germline V gene data show CDR1 as SGHTA and CDR2 as FQGNSA. The CDR3 consists of 15 residues.

This clonotype was counted many times. The gene calls are TRBV11-2 and TRBJ1-1, with D tentatively TRBD1 (5 bases). This CDR3 is built from 13 residues. Trimming cost V 5 bases and J 11 bases, with 18 bases left between them. The germline gives CDR1 SGHAT, CDR2 FQNNGV. CDR3 sequence (DNA): TGTGCCAGCAGCCCACACCTTCAGGGAGAGGCTTTCTTT. Encoded protein: CASSPHLQGEAFF.

The J gene is TRBJ1-5, the V gene TRBV5-1, with 7 bases aligning to TRBD1. Germline CDR1 and CDR2: SGHRS and YFSETQ. The CDR3 has 14 amino acids. The V segment lost 4 bases and the J segment 2 bases; nucleotides outside the gene matches: 3. The CDR3 DNA reads TGCGCCAGCAGCCCAGGGGGGCGCAATCAGCCCCAGCATTTT. Translation gives CASSPGGRNQPQHF.

The genes are TRBV6-6 and TRBJ1-2; TRBD1 aligns across 10 bases. In germline, CDR1 is MNHNY, CDR2 SVGAGI (reference sequence). The V and J ends lost 3 bases and 6 bases, in that order; junction bases with no gene match: 16. This CDR3 contains 18 residues. The CDR3 DNA reads TGTGCCAGCAGTTATTCACTTTCTGGGACAGGGGATCAGAATGGCTACACCTTC. Amino acid sequence: CASSYSLSGTGDQNGYTF.

This clonotype was seen a handful of times. V usage is TRBV5-1 and J usage is TRBJ2-7; D is perhaps TRBD1 (5 bases). This CDR3 spans 15 amino acids. The germline gives CDR1 SGHRS, CDR2 YFSETQ. V dropped 0 bases and J dropped 5 bases, with 15 bases sitting between them. The CDR3 nucleotides read TGCGCCAGCAGCTTGGGGGGCGGTAATCCTGACGAGCAGTACTTC. It specifies CASSLGGGNPDEQYF. Complete variable domain (other parts from reference TRBV5-1 and TRBJ2-7): KAGVTQTPRYLIKTRGQQVTLSCSPISGHRSVSWYQQTPGQGLQFLFEYFSETQRNKGNFPGRFSGRQFSNSRSEMNVSTLELGDSALYLCASSLGGGNPDEQYFGPGTRLTVT.